This T cell receptor beta chain was documented in a study of OX40 agonist ivuxolimab in advanced cancers. Study details: Partial responses occurred in Three dose-escalation patients, one with hepatocellular carcinoma and two with cutaneous melanoma.

After removal of 0 bases from V and 6 bases from J, the junction contained 9 bases not matched to a gene. The germline V gene has CDR1 SGHAT and CDR2 FQNNGV. This CDR3 has 17 amino acids. The timepoints at which blood was sampled were baseline, cycle 4 day 1, and cycle 7 day 1. Study-wide points: Blood T cells, both CD4+ and CD8+, expanded clonally by week 6 at 0.1 to 3.0 mg/kg.

Comments on this clone: Its specificity is unknown.

Measured with immunoSEQ multiplex PCR; TCRdb has only the in-frame clones, and not every one. The sample holds almost 80,000 clones, roughly 81% seen once. V gene TRBV11-2 combines with J gene TRBJ2-1; 9 bases align to TRBD1. This material consisted of CD4+ or CD8+ T cells sorted from blood, taken in a trial of the OX40 agonist ivuxolimab. The clonotype comes from an adult with an advanced solid tumor such as melanoma, head and neck, liver or kidney cancer. The DNA for the CDR3 is TGTGCCAGCAGCTTAGATCCAGAGGGGACAGGGATCAATGAGCAGTTCTTC. This gives the protein CASSLDPEGTGINEQFF.